This TCR beta chain stems from a study of CD8+CD57+ T cells in acquired aplastic anemia. Study as a whole: Sorted CD4+ and CD8+ cells gave an average of around 3 ug of DNA. Sequencing produced an average of around 10 million reads per healthy donor for CD4+ cells. The study, taken as a whole, reports: Common to patients and controls were around 30 CD8+ CDR3 sequences. The study found no significant CD8+ Simpson's diversity difference between patients and controls.

The V and J ends lost 6 bases and 3 bases, in that order; junction bases with no gene match: 4. This CDR3 is 15 amino acids long. Germline V CDR1 and CDR2: LNHDA, SQIVND (reference sequence). The template for TCR beta VDJ and CDR3 sequence profiling was genomic DNA. TCRdb fed the reads into MiXCR, producing one record per CDR3 protein. The sample has approximately 45,000 distinct CDR3 sequences, about 78% seen once. This clonotype was found a few times. What it recognizes is unknown. The chain joins TRBV19 to TRBJ2-7; 14 bases line up with TRBD2. Material for sequencing was sorted CD4+, CD8+, or CD8+CD57+ T cells (not recorded which) from PBMCs. The sequence was collected from a human donor in good health, serving as a control. CDR3: CASRRLAGGGYEQYF. The CDR3 DNA follows: TGTGCCAGTAGACGACTAGCGGGAGGGGGCTACGAGCAGTACTTC.